A selection of T cell receptor beta chains follows, all from one sample in a study of radiotherapy plus CTLA-4 blockade in lung cancer. The repertoire was sequenced with immunoSEQ multiplex PCR; TCRdb's copy has only in-frame clones and lacks some. The profile shows tens of thousands of clones, 70% to 80% of them singletons. Specimen: peripheral blood, collected from a patient treated with radiotherapy plus ipilimumab. Receptor source: a human donor with non-small cell lung cancer who had a partial response to radiotherapy plus ipilimumab. The CDR3 runs from the conserved cysteine through the conserved F or W.

v_gene: TRBV10-2; len: 12; j_gene: TRBJ1-6; CDR3aa: CASSERGSPLHF
v_gene: TRBV2; len: 18; j_gene: TRBJ1-6; CDR3aa: CASSVNRDRGTYNSPLHF
v_gene: TRBV6-5; len: 12; j_gene: TRBJ2-5; CDR3aa: CASRTSEGTQYF
v_gene: TRBV28; len: 12; j_gene: TRBJ2-7; CDR3aa: CASSLGTVEQYF
v_gene: TRBV28; len: 14; j_gene: TRBJ1-4; CDR3aa: CASSLRQGDEKLFF
v_gene: TRBV5-8; len: 13; j_gene: TRBJ1-5; CDR3aa: CASSLHIDQPQHF
v_gene: TRBV28; len: 16; j_gene: TRBJ1-5; CDR3aa: CASSIAGTGGNQPQHF
v_gene: TRBV19; len: 13; j_gene: TRBJ2-3; CDR3aa: CASSPGSTDTQYF
v_gene: TRBV2; len: 14; j_gene: TRBJ2-2; CDR3aa: CASSGDRKTGELFF
v_gene: TRBV5-4; len: 15; j_gene: TRBJ2-7; CDR3aa: CASSLAGTGVHEQYF
v_gene: TRBV4-1; len: 14; j_gene: TRBJ2-3; CDR3aa: CASSRTSGGDTQYF
v_gene: TRBV18; len: 14; j_gene: TRBJ2-7; CDR3aa: CASSPIGQGYEQYF
v_gene: TRBV7-7; len: 14; j_gene: TRBJ2-2; CDR3aa: CASSLGRGPGELFF
v_gene: TRBV7-3; len: 15; j_gene: TRBJ2-3; CDR3aa: CASSLRTSIGDTQYF
v_gene: TRBV6-5; len: 14; j_gene: TRBJ1-4; CDR3aa: CASGRSGSIEKLFF
v_gene: TRBV10-3; len: 17; j_gene: TRBJ1-1; CDR3aa: CAISESKTGKGDTEAFF
v_gene: TRBV27; len: 15; j_gene: TRBJ1-2; CDR3aa: CASSSTGTAASGYTF
v_gene: TRBV9; len: 16; j_gene: TRBJ2-5; CDR3aa: CASSALQGHGQETQYF
v_gene: TRBV5-4; len: 15; j_gene: TRBJ2-3; CDR3aa: CASSLEGGGADTQYF
v_gene: TRBV9; len: 14; j_gene: TRBJ2-7; CDR3aa: CASSPRHGGGEQYF
v_gene: TRBV28; len: 14; j_gene: TRBJ1-5; CDR3aa: CASQAGGPNQPQHF
v_gene: TRBV9; len: 18; j_gene: TRBJ2-6; CDR3aa: CASSAGLAWLSGANVLTF
v_gene: TRBV10-3; len: 16; j_gene: TRBJ1-1; CDR3aa: CAISESKTGGNTEAFF
v_gene: TRBV6-5; len: 15; j_gene: TRBJ1-1; CDR3aa: CASSYSRAMNTEAFF
v_gene: TRBV27; len: 14; j_gene: TRBJ2-7; CDR3aa: CASSLGQGAYEQYF
v_gene: TRBV30; len: 13; j_gene: TRBJ1-2; CDR3aa: CAWSGGGLGGYTF
v_gene: TRBV5-5; len: 12; j_gene: TRBJ2-7; CDR3aa: CASSFSSYEQYF
v_gene: TRBV7-3; len: 15; j_gene: TRBJ1-3; CDR3aa: CASSRYPFAGDTIYF
v_gene: TRBV5-4; len: 16; j_gene: TRBJ1-3; CDR3aa: CASSLDRTYSGNTIYF
v_gene: TRBV7-8; len: 14; j_gene: TRBJ2-1; CDR3aa: CASSYGGGADEQFF
v_gene: TRBV6-1; len: 15; j_gene: TRBJ2-5; CDR3aa: CASSQTGGPRETQYF
v_gene: TRBV5-1; len: 15; j_gene: TRBJ2-5; CDR3aa: CASSLYEDSQETQYF
v_gene: TRBV27; len: 15; j_gene: TRBJ2-5; CDR3aa: CASSYGQGKQETQYF
v_gene: TRBV11-1; len: 13; j_gene: TRBJ2-1; CDR3aa: CASSLGGKNEQFF
v_gene: TRBV5-8; len: 16; j_gene: TRBJ1-4; CDR3aa: CASSYGQGASNEKLFF
v_gene: TRBV7-9; len: 12; j_gene: TRBJ1-5; CDR3aa: CASSSGNQPQHF
v_gene: TRBV5-1; len: 17; j_gene: TRBJ2-3; CDR3aa: CASSTLAGGPGTDTQYF
v_gene: TRBV27; len: 14; j_gene: TRBJ1-1; CDR3aa: CASSSRDGGTEAFF
v_gene: TRBV5-1; len: 15; j_gene: TRBJ2-7; CDR3aa: CASSSSGTGSYEQYF
v_gene: TRBV7-6; len: 15; j_gene: TRBJ2-7; CDR3aa: CASSLGGRGINEQYF
v_gene: TRBV6-1; len: 15; j_gene: TRBJ2-7; CDR3aa: CASSSTFRDSFEQYF
v_gene: TRBV28; len: 14; j_gene: TRBJ1-5; CDR3aa: CASRTIQSNQPQHF
v_gene: TRBV4-1; len: 14; j_gene: TRBJ2-7; CDR3aa: CASSRDWGSYEQYF
v_gene: TRBV6-6; len: 13; j_gene: TRBJ2-7; CDR3aa: CASSLDSLYEQYF
v_gene: TRBV2; len: 14; j_gene: TRBJ1-1; CDR3aa: CAGSQDRENTEAFF
v_gene: TRBV7-8; len: 15; j_gene: TRBJ2-2; CDR3aa: CASSQGQGLTGELFF
v_gene: TRBV18; len: 14; j_gene: TRBJ2-5; CDR3aa: CASSPGGGTETQYF
v_gene: TRBV19; len: 14; j_gene: TRBJ1-1; CDR3aa: CASSIATGGTEAFF
v_gene: TRBV5-3; len: 15; j_gene: TRBJ1-2; CDR3aa: CARSPRGPLGKGYTF
v_gene: TRBV6-6; len: 16; j_gene: TRBJ1-5; CDR3aa: CASSYPAGQGNQPQHF